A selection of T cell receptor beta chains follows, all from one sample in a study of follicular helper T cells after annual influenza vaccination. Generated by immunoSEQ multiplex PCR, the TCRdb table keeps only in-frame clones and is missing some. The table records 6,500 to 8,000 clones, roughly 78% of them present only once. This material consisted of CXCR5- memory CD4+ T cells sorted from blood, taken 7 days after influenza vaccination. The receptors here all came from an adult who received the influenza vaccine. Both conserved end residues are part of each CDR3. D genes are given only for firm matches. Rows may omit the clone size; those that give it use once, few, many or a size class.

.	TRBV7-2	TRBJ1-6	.	TGTGCCAGCAGCTTAGCGCTGAGGGGGAGCTCCTATAATTCACCCCTCCACTTT	CASSLALRGSSYNSPLHF
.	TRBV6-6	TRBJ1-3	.	TGTGCCAGCAGTCCCGGGACTGAGGGAAACACCATATATTTT	CASSPGTEGNTIYF
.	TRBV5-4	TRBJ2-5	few	TGTGCCAGCAGCTTCTCAGCAGGGAGCCAAGAGACCCAGTACTTC	CASSFSAGSQETQYF
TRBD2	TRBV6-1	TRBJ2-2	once	TGTGCCAGCAGTATTAGCGGGTGGAACACCGGGGAGCTGTTTTTT	CASSISGWNTGELFF
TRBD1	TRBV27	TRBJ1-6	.	TGTGCCAGCAGTCCGAGGACAGGAACTAATTCACCCCTCCACTTT	CASSPRTGTNSPLHF
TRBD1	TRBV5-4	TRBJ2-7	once	TGTGCCAGCAGCCTTCAGGGGGCCTACGAGCAGTACTTC	CASSLQGAYEQYF
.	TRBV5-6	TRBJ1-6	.	TGTGCCAGCAGCTCCGGCCTAAGGGCGGGTTCACCCCTCCACTTT	CASSSGLRAGSPLHF
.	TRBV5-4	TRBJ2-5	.	TGTGCCAGCAGCTCCCGACAGGAGGGCGAGACCCAGTACTTC	CASSSRQEGETQYF
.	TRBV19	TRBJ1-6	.	TGTGCCAGTAGACAAAGGGGCCAGTATAATTCACCCCTCCACTTT	CASRQRGQYNSPLHF
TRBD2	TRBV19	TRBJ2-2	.	TGTGCCAGTAGTACCCCAGCGGGAAAAGCGACCGGGGAGCTGTTTTTT	CASSTPAGKATGELFF
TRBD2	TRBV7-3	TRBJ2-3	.	TGTGCCAGCAGCTTAAACCCGCGGGGGGCAGATACGCAGTATTTT	CASSLNPRGADTQYF
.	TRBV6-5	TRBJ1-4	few	TGTGCCAGCAGTTACGGCGCTAGGCGTGAAAAACTGTTTTTT	CASSYGARREKLFF
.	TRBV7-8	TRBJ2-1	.	TGTGCCAGCATCAAAGAACTAGTGCACAATGAGCAGTTCTTC	CASIKELVHNEQFF
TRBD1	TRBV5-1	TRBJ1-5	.	TGCGCCAGCAGCACCTCCCAGGGGGATGGGAATCAGCCCCAGCATTTT	CASSTSQGDGNQPQHF
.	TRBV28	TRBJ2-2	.	TGTGCCAGCAGTTTAGCACGGACTCCGAACACCGGGGAGCTGTTTTTT	CASSLARTPNTGELFF
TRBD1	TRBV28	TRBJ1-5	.	TGTGCCAGCAGTTTCAGGGGGAGACAGCCCCAGCATTTT	CASSFRGRQPQHF
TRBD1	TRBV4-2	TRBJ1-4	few	TGTGCCAGCAGCCAAGATCCCCAGGGGGGAAATGAAAAACTGTTTTTT	CASSQDPQGGNEKLFF
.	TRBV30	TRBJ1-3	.	TGTGCCTGGAGTGTTAACTCTGGAAACACCATATATTTT	CAWSVNSGNTIYF